The 24 T cell receptor beta chains presented below share a single source sample, sequenced in a study of Graves' ophthalmopathy and Graves' hyperthyroidism listed by TCRdb under 2018. The reads were generated on an Illumina HiSeq 2000. For repertoire sequencing, the TCR beta CDR3 regions were amplified from RNA transcripts. The first round of RT-PCR was done with HTBI primers and the Qiagen OneStep RT-PCR kit, and was followed by a second round of multiplex PCR, then size selection and purification. TCRdb reanalyzed the raw reads on its own, using fastp at Q25 for trimming and MiXCR for clone calling, and kept in-frame beta chains. Each CDR3 protein gets just one entry, which takes the most common genes and DNA from the rows behind it. The sample table contains approximately 460,000 distinct CDR3 sequences; only one count was recorded for roughly 14% of them. The ten largest make up around 9.8% of the sample.

The sequenced material came from blood. These receptors were obtained from a woman aged 25 to 39 with Graves' ophthalmopathy. Donor details come from another sample of the same person, matched by shared clones.

V gene TRBV30 combines with J gene TRBJ2-2; D is ambiguous. V lost 0 bases, J lost 6 bases, and 8 bases lay in between. The CDR3 is 13 residues long. Germline CDR1 and CDR2: GTSNPN and SVGIG (reference sequence). CDR3 DNA sequence: TGTGCCTGGAGTGTACGGAAGCCCGGGGAGCTGTTTTTT. Protein product: CAWSVRKPGELFF.

This clonotype was picked up many times. DNA for the CDR3: TGTGCCTCCCAGCTTGAAGATGGCCATAGCAATCAGCCCCAGCATTTT. Its translation: CASQLEDGHSNQPQHF. The rearrangement uses TRBV6-1 and TRBJ1-5; D is ambiguous. The ends were cut back, 11 bases at V and 0 bases at J, with 20 bases in the middle. The length of the CDR3 is 16 residues. The V gene's germline CDR1 is MNHNS and CDR2 SASEGT.

In this sample, this clonotype turned up many times. V is TRBV6-1 and J is TRBJ2-2; the D gene could be TRBD1 or TRBD2 (6 bases each). CDR3 length: 16 amino acids. CDR1 is MNHNS, CDR2 SASEGT, per germline. V dropped 1 base and J dropped 2 bases, with 11 bases sitting between them. The CDR3 region has the DNA TGTGCCAGCAGTGAAGTTCGGGGGACAAACACCGGGGAGCTGTTTTTT. This sequence encodes CASSEVRGTNTGELFF.

This clonotype was seen more than once but under ten times. V usage is TRBV9 and J usage is TRBJ2-7, with D possibly matching TRBD2 (5 bases). Germline-derived CDR1 and CDR2 are SGDLS and YYNGEE. Trimming took off 4 bases at V and 7 bases at J, with 21 bases between the two ends. The CDR3 is 15 residues long. The CDR3 nucleotides are TGTGCCAGCAGCCATGTAGAGGGATCACCGGGGGAGCAGTACTTC. Its protein product is CASSHVEGSPGEQYF.

This clonotype occurred many times. The V gene is TRBV6-1, the J gene TRBJ1-2, with D possibly matching TRBD1 (5 bases). Trimming took 7 bases from V and 7 from J, leaving 16 bases between them. The germline V gene encodes CDR1 MNHNS and CDR2 SASEGT. The CDR3 runs to 13 residues. CDR3 sequence: CASTILGGGGYTF. The CDR3 nucleotides read TGTGCCAGCACCATACTCGGGGGAGGTGGCTACACCTTC.

The gene calls are TRBV3-1 and TRBJ2-7; D perhaps matches TRBD1 (5 bases). CDR1 is LGHDT, CDR2 YNNKEL, per germline (reference sequence). Trimming removed 4 bases at V and 6 bases at J, with 19 bases between. The CDR3 is 15 amino acids. The CDR3 protein is CASSPRQSSLGEQYF. The CDR3 DNA is TGTGCCAGCAGCCCTCGACAGTCCTCGTTGGGCGAGCAGTACTTC.

This chain connects TRBV18 to TRBJ2-7; 7 bases map to TRBD1. With 5 bases clipped from V and 4 bases from J, the junction kept 8 bases outside the gene matches. Germline CDR1 and CDR2: KGHSH and LQKENI. This CDR3 region has 14 residues. CDR3 DNA: TGTGCCAGCTCAGTCACAGGGGACCCTTACGAGCAGTACTTC. Protein product: CASSVTGDPYEQYF. The full variable domain, in which reference TRBV18 and TRBJ2-7 provide the parts outside the CDR3, is NAGVMQNPRHLVRRRGQEARLRCSPMKGHSHVYWYRQLPEEGLKFMVYLQKENIIDESGMPKERFSAEFPKEGPSILRIQQVVRGDSAAYFCASSVTGDPYEQYFGPGTRLTVT.

This clonotype was counted at least ten times. The chain employs TRBV6-5 and TRBJ1-1; D gene ambiguous. V shed 0 bases and J shed 1 base, with 9 bases lying between them. The germline V gene encodes CDR1 MNHEY and CDR2 SVGAGI. The CDR3 has 15 amino acids. This CDR3 reads CASSYSRHRNTEAFF. CDR3 nucleotide sequence: TGTGCCAGCAGTTACTCGAGACATAGGAACACTGAAGCTTTCTTT.

This clonotype has at least ten counts. The gene calls are TRBV11-2 and TRBJ2-7; 10 nucleotides line up with TRBD1. CDR3 length: 16 residues. CDR1 is SGHAT, CDR2 FQNNGV, per germline. Trimming took 5 bases from V and 3 from J; bases not matched to a gene: 10. The CDR3 protein is CASSPYPGTGDYEQYF. In DNA form, the CDR3 reads TGTGCCAGCAGCCCGTACCCGGGGACAGGGGACTACGAGCAGTACTTC.

Of note for this clonotype: Just one base apart from a much larger clone, this may be a read error. The final CDR3 position lacks the conserved phenylalanine or tryptophan, pointing to a likely read error. V gene TRBV5-1 combines with J gene TRBJ2-7, with D uncertain. The CDR3 loop spans 15 amino acids. From germline, CDR1 is SGHRS and CDR2 YFSETQ. Trimming left V 0 bases short and J 2 bases short, with 12 bases between. The CDR3 sequence is CASSLERRLPYEQYY. In DNA, the CDR3 is TGCGCCAGCAGCTTGGAGAGAAGGCTTCCCTACGAGCAGTACTAC.

The chain recombines TRBV28 with TRBJ2-7; D is ambiguous. Trimming removed 4 bases at V and 0 bases at J, with 19 bases between. This CDR3 spans 17 amino acids. Germline loops: CDR1 MDHEN, CDR2 SYDVKM. CDR3 bases: TGTGCCAGCAGTTCCCAAGTCCTCTTAATGACCTCCTACGAGCAGTACTTC. Protein: CASSSQVLLMTSYEQYF.

This clonotype was seen ten or more times. This sequence joins TRBV25-1 and TRBJ1-1, with D perhaps matching TRBD1 (5 bases). Germline loops: CDR1 MGHDK, CDR2 SYGVNS. V was clipped by 0 bases and J by 1 base, with 9 bases between them. This CDR3 is built from 15 residues. The CDR3: CASSEYRQTNTEAFF. In DNA form, the CDR3 reads TGTGCCAGCAGTGAATATAGACAGACGAACACTGAAGCTTTCTTT.

This clonotype showed up many times. V usage is TRBV27 and J usage is TRBJ1-6; no firm D call. The germline V gene has CDR1 MNHEY and CDR2 SMNVEV (reference sequence). Trimming cost V 5 bases and J 10 bases, with 15 bases left between them. This CDR3 has 14 residues. CDR3 in DNA: TGTGCCAGCAGTAGCGGGTCGAATTGGTCACCCCTCCACTTT. Its translation is CASSSGSNWSPLHF.

This clonotype was observed many times. This sequence joins TRBV28 and TRBJ1-1, with 8 bases lining up with TRBD1. Germline CDR1 and CDR2: MDHEN and SYDVKM. The CDR3 covers 15 residues. The V and J ends lost 6 bases and 3 bases, in that order; junction bases with no gene match: 9. This CDR3 is CASSRFLTGDTEAFF. CDR3 bases: TGTGCCAGCAGCCGGTTCCTGACAGGGGACACTGAAGCTTTCTTT. The whole variable domain, remainder taken from reference TRBV28 and TRBJ1-1, is DVKVTQSSRYLVKRTGEKVFLECVQDMDHENMFWYRQDPGLGLRLIYFSYDVKMKEKGDIPEGYSVSREKKERFSLILESASTNQTSMYLCASSRFLTGDTEAFFGQGTRLTVV.

The chain uses TRBV6-1 and TRBJ1-2; a weak D match, TRBD1 (5 bases). CDR3 length equals 13 residues. Germline V gene lookup returns CDR1 MNHNS and CDR2 SASEGT. V lost 2 bases and J 6 bases, leaving 10 bases between the germline ends. The CDR3 reads CASSERDGDGYTF. The CDR3, as DNA: TGTGCCAGCAGTGAAAGGGACGGCGATGGCTACACCTTC.

Only a few counts were recorded for this clonotype. The rearrangement links TRBV9 to TRBJ2-7, with TRBD1 matching 7 bases. The CDR3 is made up of 15 amino acids. V trimming: 2 bases; J trimming: 3 bases; junction bases outside the gene matches: 8. Germline V gene sequence: CDR1 SGDLS, CDR2 YYNGEE. The CDR3 bases are TGTGCCAGCAGCGTTTCCGGGACAGAAATCTACGAGCAGTACTTC. This translates into CASSVSGTEIYEQYF.

This clonotype was recorded many times. The chain joins TRBV6-4 to TRBJ2-2, with 14 bases fitting TRBD2. The CDR3 extends over 17 amino acids. The V gene's germline CDR1 is MRHNA and CDR2 SNTAGT. With V trimmed by 4 bases and J by 4 bases, 5 bases remained unmatched. In DNA, the CDR3 is TGTGCCAGCAGTGGACTAGCGGGGGGGCCCGTCACCGGGGAGCTGTTTTTT. Encoded protein: CASSGLAGGPVTGELFF.

This clonotype was detected many times. V is TRBV6-5 and J is TRBJ1-5, with 8 positions matching TRBD1. Trimming took 4 bases from V and 7 from J; bases not matched to a gene: 6. In germline, CDR1 is MNHEY, CDR2 SVGAGI. The CDR3 has 14 amino acids. DNA for the CDR3: TGTGCCAGCAGTTTCAGGGGGCTAGGGCAGCCCCAGCATTTT. Its protein is CASSFRGLGQPQHF.

This clonotype was detected ten times or more. J is TRBJ2-2 and V is TRBV20-1, with D perhaps TRBD1 (5 bases). From germline, CDR1 is DFQATT and CDR2 SNEGSKA (reference sequence). The CDR3 has 15 residues. The V end was cut by 0 bases, the J end by 7 bases, with 15 bases between. Here the CDR3 reads CSARDSRADHGELFF. DNA for the CDR3: TGCAGTGCTAGAGATAGCAGGGCAGACCACGGGGAGCTGTTTTTT.

This clonotype was seen many times. V usage is TRBV4-1 and J usage is TRBJ1-6; D is uncertain. Per germline, CDR1 MGHRA and CDR2 YSYEKL. The CDR3 sequence is 13 residues long. V was pared by 0 bases and J by 8 bases, with 5 bases between. For the CDR3, the DNA is TGCGCCAGCAGCCAAGAATGGGATTCACCCCTCCACTTT. Translated, it gives CASSQEWDSPLHF.

This clonotype was counted at least ten times. The V gene is TRBV4-1, the J gene TRBJ1-1; unclear D gene. Germline V gives CDR1 MGHRA, CDR2 YSYEKL. CDR3 size: 15 residues. V was pared by 0 bases and J by 0 bases, with 8 bases between. The CDR3 nucleotides are TGCGCCAGCAGCCAAGAAGCGAATATGAACACTGAAGCTTTCTTT. Its protein product is CASSQEANMNTEAFF.

This clonotype was observed many times. The chain joins TRBV28 to TRBJ2-4; TRBD1 matches at 8 bases. The V segment lost 3 bases and the J segment 0 bases; nucleotides outside the gene matches: 7. CDR1 is MDHEN, CDR2 SYDVKM, per germline. This CDR3 has 17 residues. The CDR3 region has the DNA TGTGCCAGCAGTTTTAAGAGGACAGGGCTAGCCAAAAACATTCAGTACTTC. The encoded protein is CASSFKRTGLAKNIQYF.

This clonotype came up many times. The chain is built from TRBV6-1 and TRBJ2-6; unclear D gene. Germline V gives CDR1 MNHNS, CDR2 SASEGT. V was shortened by 6 bases and J by 2 bases, with 11 bases between the two germline ends. The length of the CDR3 is 15 residues. The CDR3 is CASSRLGAGANVLTF. The CDR3 coding sequence is TGTGCCAGCAGCCGGCTTGGGGCTGGGGCCAACGTCCTGACTTTC.

As to this clonotype: At one end the junction does not follow the germline gene, possibly because of a read error. This chain connects TRBV7-9 to TRBJ1-6, with D tentatively TRBD1 (5 bases). The germline CDR1 and CDR2 sequences are SEHNR and FQNEAQ (reference sequence). The CDR3 length is 13 residues. The CDR3 bases are TGTGCCAGTACCGGGAGAGGGGATTCACCTCTCCACTTT. This sequence encodes CASTGRGDSPLHF. Looking up the rest from reference TRBV7-9 and TRBJ1-6 gives the full variable domain: DTGVSQNPRHKITKRGQNVTFRCDPISEHNRLYWYRQTLGQGPEFLTYFQNEAQLEKSRLLSDRFSAERPKGSFSTLEIQRTEQGDSAMYLCASTGRGDSPLHFGNGTRLTVT.